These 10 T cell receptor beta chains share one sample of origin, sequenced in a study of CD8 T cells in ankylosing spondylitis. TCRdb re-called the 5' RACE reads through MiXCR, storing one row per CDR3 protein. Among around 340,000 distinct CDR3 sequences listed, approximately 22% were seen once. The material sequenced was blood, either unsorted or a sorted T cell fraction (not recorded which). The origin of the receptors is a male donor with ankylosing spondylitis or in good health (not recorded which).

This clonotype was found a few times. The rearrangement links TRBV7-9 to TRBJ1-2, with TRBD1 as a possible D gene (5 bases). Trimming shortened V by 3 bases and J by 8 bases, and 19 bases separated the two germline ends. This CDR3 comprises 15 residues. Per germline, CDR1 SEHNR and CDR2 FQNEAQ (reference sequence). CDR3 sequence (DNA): TGTGCCAGCAGCTTTAGCGGACACCCCTACGTCGGCTACACCTTC. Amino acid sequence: CASSFSGHPYVGYTF.

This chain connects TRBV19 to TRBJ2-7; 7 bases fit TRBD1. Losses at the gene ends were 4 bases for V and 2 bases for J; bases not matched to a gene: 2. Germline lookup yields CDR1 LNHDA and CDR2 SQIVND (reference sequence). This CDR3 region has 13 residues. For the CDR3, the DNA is TGTGCCAGTAGTACAGGGGGTACCTACGAGCAGTACTTC. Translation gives CASSTGGTYEQYF.

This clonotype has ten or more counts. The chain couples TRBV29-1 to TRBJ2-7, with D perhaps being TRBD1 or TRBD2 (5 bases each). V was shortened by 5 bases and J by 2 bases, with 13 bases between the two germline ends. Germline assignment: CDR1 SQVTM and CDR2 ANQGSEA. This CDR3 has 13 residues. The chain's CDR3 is CSVRGRSTYEQYF. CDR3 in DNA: TGCAGCGTTCGGGGCAGGTCAACCTACGAGCAGTACTTC.

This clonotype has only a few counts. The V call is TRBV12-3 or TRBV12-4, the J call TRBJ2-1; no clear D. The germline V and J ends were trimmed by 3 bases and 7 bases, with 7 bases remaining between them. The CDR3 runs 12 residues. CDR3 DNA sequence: TGTGCCAGCAGTTTGGCCTTTAATGAGCAGTTCTTC. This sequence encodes CASSLAFNEQFF.

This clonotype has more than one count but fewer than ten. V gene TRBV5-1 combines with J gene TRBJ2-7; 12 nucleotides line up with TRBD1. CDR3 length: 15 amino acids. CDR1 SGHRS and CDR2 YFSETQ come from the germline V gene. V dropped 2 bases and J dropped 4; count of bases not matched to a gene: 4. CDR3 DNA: TGCGCCAGCAGCTTCGGGACAGGGGGCCATTACGAGCAGTACTTC. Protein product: CASSFGTGGHYEQYF.

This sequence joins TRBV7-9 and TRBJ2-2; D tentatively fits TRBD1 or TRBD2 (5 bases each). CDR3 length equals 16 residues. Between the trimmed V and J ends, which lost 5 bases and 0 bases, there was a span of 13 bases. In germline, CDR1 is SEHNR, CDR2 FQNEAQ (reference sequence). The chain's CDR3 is CASSGGRDPNTGELFF. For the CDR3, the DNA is TGTGCCAGCAGCGGGGGACGGGACCCGAACACCGGGGAGCTGTTTTTT.

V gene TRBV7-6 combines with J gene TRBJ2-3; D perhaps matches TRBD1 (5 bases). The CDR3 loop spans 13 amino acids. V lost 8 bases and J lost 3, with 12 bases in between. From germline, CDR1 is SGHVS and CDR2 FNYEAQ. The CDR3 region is CASRQTATDTQYF. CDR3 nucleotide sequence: TGTGCCAGCCGACAGACCGCGACAGATACGCAGTATTTT.

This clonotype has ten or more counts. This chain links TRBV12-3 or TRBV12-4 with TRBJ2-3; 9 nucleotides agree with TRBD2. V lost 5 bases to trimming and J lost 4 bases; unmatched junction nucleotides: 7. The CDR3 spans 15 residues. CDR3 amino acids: CASSPGGGGADTQYF. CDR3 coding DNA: TGTGCCAGCAGTCCAGGTGGCGGGGGGGCAGATACGCAGTATTTT.

The CDR3 DNA reads TGTGCCAGCAGTCCCGGGACAGGGTACAGGGAGACCCAGTACTTC. Amino acids: CASSPGTGYRETQYF. The gene calls are TRBV28 and TRBJ2-5; 9 nucleotides align to TRBD1. The junction had 9 bases not matched to a gene; V was cut back by 5 bases and J by 5 bases. Germline V CDR1 and CDR2: MDHEN, SYDVKM. The length of the CDR3 is 15 residues.

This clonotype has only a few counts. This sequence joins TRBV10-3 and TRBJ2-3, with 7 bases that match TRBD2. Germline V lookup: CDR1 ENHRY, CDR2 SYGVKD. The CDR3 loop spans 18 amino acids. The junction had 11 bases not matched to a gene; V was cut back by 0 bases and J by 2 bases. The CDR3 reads CAISESVRGEHLTDTQYF. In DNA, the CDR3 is TGTGCCATCAGTGAGTCTGTACGGGGGGAGCACCTCACAGATACGCAGTATTTT.